This TCR beta chain is drawn from a study of OX40 agonist ivuxolimab in advanced cancers. The method was immunoSEQ multiplex PCR; TCRdb's version includes in-frame clones alone and lacks a portion of them. This table has over 20,000 clones, approximately 84% appearing once. Sequences were derived from CD4+ or CD8+ T cells sorted from blood, sampled in a trial of the OX40 agonist ivuxolimab. The TCR comes from an adult with an advanced solid tumor such as melanoma, head and neck, liver or kidney cancer.

The CDR3 nucleotides read TGCGCCAGCAGCCAAGGGACACCTCCCGGGACAGGGGAACTTGAAAAACTGTTTTTT. Protein sequence: CASSQGTPPGTGELEKLFF. The V call is TRBV4-1, the J call TRBJ1-4; TRBD1 aligns across 10 bases. Germline CDR1 MGHRA, CDR2 YSYEKL. V shed 1 base and J 7 bases; nucleotides not matched to a gene: 15. The CDR3 has 19 residues.